One sample yielded the 9 T cell receptor beta chains listed below, sequenced in a study of shared clonotypes between healthy human individuals. Assay: immunoSEQ multiplex PCR; the TCRdb copy retains only in-frame clones and omits some. The sample has 450,000 to 500,000 clones, about 84% seen once; the top ten hold about 12%. Specimen: PBMCs. Every receptor here comes from a woman in her forties in good health. Some clones in this sample may be carry-over from other donors' samples.

The chain is built from TRBV6-4 and TRBJ2-1; 14 bases map to TRBD2. Germline trimming cut 4 bases from V and 8 bases from J; bases unmatched to any gene: 4. The CDR3 is made up of 15 amino acids. Germline V lookup: CDR1 MRHNA, CDR2 SNTAGT. CDR3 sequence reads: CASSGGTSGSHEQFF. CDR3 nucleotide sequence: TGTGCCAGCAGTGGGGGGACTAGCGGGAGTCATGAGCAGTTCTTC.

The chain is built from TRBV30 and TRBJ1-2; 7 nucleotides line up with TRBD1. Trimming took 1 base from V and 7 from J; bases not matched to a gene: 3. CDR1 and CDR2 (germline): GTSNPN, SVGIG (reference sequence). This CDR3 contains 12 residues. In nucleotides, the CDR3 is TGTGCCTGGAGTGGATACAGGGGTGGCTACACCTTC. Amino acids: CAWSGYRGGYTF.

The V and J genes are TRBV5-4 and TRBJ2-1; 12 nucleotides agree with TRBD2. Germline CDR1 SGHNT, CDR2 YYREEE (reference sequence). The CDR3 loop spans 14 amino acids. J gave up 7 bases and V 5 bases, and 4 bases lay outside the gene matches. CDR3 sequence (DNA): TGTGCCAGCAGGTCGGGGACTAGCGGGAATGAGCAGTTCTTC. It encodes CASRSGTSGNEQFF.

The chain links TRBV19 to TRBJ2-7, with D uncertain. The CDR3 sequence is 13 residues long. Germline-derived CDR1 and CDR2 are LNHDA and SQIVND (reference sequence). V lost 1 base to trimming and J lost 3 bases, with 7 bases between them. The CDR3 loop is CASSIGTFYEQYF. The CDR3 coding sequence is TGTGCCAGTAGTATAGGGACCTTCTACGAGCAGTACTTC. The whole variable domain, filled in from reference TRBV19 and TRBJ2-7, reads DGGITQSPKYLFRKEGQNVTLSCEQNLNHDAMYWYRQDPGQGLRLIYYSQIVNDFQKGDIAEGYSVSREKKESFPLTVTSAQKNPTAFYLCASSIGTFYEQYFGPGTRLTVT.

This chain connects TRBV5-1 to TRBJ2-1, with 8 bases matching TRBD2. With V trimmed by 2 bases and J by 8 bases, 12 bases remained unmatched. CDR3 length equals 16 residues. From germline, CDR1 is SGHRS and CDR2 YFSETQ. The CDR3 DNA follows: TGCGCCAGCAGCTTTTTAGGACTAGCACCAGGCGATGAGCAGTTCTTC. Translating gives CASSFLGLAPGDEQFF.

The chain has TRBV27 and TRBJ2-7; D perhaps matches TRBD2 (5 bases). In germline, CDR1 is MNHEY, CDR2 SMNVEV (reference sequence). This CDR3 has 15 residues. The V end was cut by 6 bases, the J end by 2 bases, with 17 bases between. The chain's CDR3 is CASSTNQRFTYEQYF. Written as DNA, the CDR3 is TGTGCCAGCAGCACGAACCAGCGGTTCACCTACGAGCAGTACTTC.

As for this clone: This is likely an artifact of a read error, given a far larger clone one base away. The chain links TRBV6-5 to TRBJ2-5; TRBD2 matches 9 bases. Germline assignment: CDR1 MNHEY and CDR2 SVGAGI. The length of the CDR3 is 15 residues. The junction had 9 bases not matched to a gene; V was cut back by 6 bases and J by 4 bases. The CDR3 DNA is TGTGCCAGCAGCTTAGCGGGAGAGTCTCGAGAGACCCAGTACTTC. Encoded protein: CASSLAGESRETQYF.

The chain recombines TRBV2 with TRBJ2-1; no reliable D call. This CDR3 has 13 residues. Germline V CDR1 and CDR2: SNHLY, FYNNEI. With 2 bases removed from V and 4 bases from J, the gap between germline ends came to 6 bases. CDR3 in DNA: TGTGCCAGCAGTGAACAGGCATACAATGAGCAGTTCTTC. Protein sequence: CASSEQAYNEQFF. The whole variable domain, filled in from reference TRBV2 and TRBJ2-1, reads EPEVTQTPSHQVTQMGQEVILRCVPISNHLYFYWYRQILGQKVEFLVSFYNNEISEKSEIFDDQFSVERPDGSNFTLKIRSTKLEDSAMYFCASSEQAYNEQFFGPGTRLTVL.

The CDR3 coding sequence is TGTGCCAGTAGTATTTGGGCCCTTGACACTGAAGCTTTCTTT. As protein: CASSIWALDTEAFF. V and J are TRBV19 and TRBJ1-1; D call uncertain. V lost 3 bases to trimming and J lost 3 bases, with 11 bases between them. The CDR3 is 14 amino acids. Germline V gene data show CDR1 as LNHDA and CDR2 as SQIVND (reference sequence).